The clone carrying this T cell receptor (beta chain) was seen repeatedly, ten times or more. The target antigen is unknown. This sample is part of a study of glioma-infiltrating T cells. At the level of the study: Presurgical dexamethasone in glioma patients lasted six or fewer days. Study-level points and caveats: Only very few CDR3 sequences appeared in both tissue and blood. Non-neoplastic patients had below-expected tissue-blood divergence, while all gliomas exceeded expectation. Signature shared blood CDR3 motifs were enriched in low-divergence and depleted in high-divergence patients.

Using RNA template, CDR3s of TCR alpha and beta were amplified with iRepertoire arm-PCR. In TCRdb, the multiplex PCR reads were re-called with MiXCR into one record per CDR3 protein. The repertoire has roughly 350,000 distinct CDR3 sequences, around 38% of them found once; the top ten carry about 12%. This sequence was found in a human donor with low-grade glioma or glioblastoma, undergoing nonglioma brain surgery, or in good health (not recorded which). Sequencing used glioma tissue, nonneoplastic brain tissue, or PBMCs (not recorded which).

In DNA form, the CDR3 reads TGCAGTGCTAGAGATCTAGCGGGAGCCTACGAGCAGTACTTC. Its translation: CSARDLAGAYEQYF. The V call is TRBV20-1, the J call TRBJ2-7, with 10 bases fitting TRBD2. The CDR3 sequence is 14 residues long. CDR1 and CDR2 (germline): DFQATT, SNEGSKA (reference sequence). With 0 bases clipped from V and 2 bases from J, the junction kept 1 base outside the gene matches.